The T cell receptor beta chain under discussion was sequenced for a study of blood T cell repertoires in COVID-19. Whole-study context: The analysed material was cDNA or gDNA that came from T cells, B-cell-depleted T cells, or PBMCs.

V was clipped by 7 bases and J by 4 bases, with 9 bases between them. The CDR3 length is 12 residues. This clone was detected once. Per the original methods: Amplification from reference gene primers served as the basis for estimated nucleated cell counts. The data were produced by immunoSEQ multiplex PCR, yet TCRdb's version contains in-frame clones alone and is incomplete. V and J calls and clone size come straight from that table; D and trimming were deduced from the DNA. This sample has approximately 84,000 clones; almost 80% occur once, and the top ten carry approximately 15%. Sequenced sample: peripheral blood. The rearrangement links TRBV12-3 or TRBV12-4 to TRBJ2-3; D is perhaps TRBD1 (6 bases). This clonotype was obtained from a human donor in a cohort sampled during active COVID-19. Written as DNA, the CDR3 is TGTGCCAGCAACCAGGGGTCAGATACGCAGTATTTT. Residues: CASNQGSDTQYF.